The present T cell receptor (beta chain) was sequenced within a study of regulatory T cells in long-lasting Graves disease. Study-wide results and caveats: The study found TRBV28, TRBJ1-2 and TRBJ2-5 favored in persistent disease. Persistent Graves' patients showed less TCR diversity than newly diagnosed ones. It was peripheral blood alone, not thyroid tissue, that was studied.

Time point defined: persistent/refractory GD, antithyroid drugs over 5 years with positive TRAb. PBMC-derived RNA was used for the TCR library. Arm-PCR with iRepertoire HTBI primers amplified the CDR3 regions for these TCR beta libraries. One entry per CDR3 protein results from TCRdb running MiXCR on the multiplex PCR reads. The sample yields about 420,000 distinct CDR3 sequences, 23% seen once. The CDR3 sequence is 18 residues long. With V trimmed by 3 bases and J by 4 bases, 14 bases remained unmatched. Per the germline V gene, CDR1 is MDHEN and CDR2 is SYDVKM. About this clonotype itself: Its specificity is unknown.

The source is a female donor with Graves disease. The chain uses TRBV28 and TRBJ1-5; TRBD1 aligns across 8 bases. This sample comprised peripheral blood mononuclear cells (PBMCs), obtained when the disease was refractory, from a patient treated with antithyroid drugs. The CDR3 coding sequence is TGTGCCAGCAGTTTTTGGACCACAGGGGGACAGAGAAATCAGCCCCAGCATTTT. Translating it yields CASSFWTTGGQRNQPQHF.